This paragraph covers one T cell receptor (beta chain) sequence. These data originate in a study of blood T cell repertoires in COVID-19. At the level of the study: T cells, B-cell-depleted T cells, or PBMCs provided the cDNA or gDNA that served as material.

Germline V gene sequence: CDR1 SGHAT, CDR2 FQNNGV. The CDR3 totals 15 residues. With V trimmed by 6 bases and J by 2 bases, 4 bases remained unmatched. Per the authors' pipeline: Cell counts per sample came from amplifying reference gene primers. TCRdb's table, derived via immunoSEQ multiplex PCR, lists solely in-frame clones and lacks some. That table gives V, J and clone size, and the DNA gave D and trimming. The data show about 410,000 clones, approximately 91% seen once. During active infection, Seattle patients enrolled and were then monitored through disease. Material for sequencing was peripheral blood. V and J are TRBV11-2 and TRBJ2-7; 13 bases are shared with TRBD2. This TCR was sampled from a woman aged 40 to 50 with COVID-19, enrolled during active disease. The CDR3 DNA is TGTGCCAGCAGTCCGGGGACTAGCGGGACCTACGAGCAGTACTTC. Its translation is CASSPGTSGTYEQYF.